A selection of T cell receptor beta chains follows, all from one sample in a study of blood T cell repertoires in COVID-19. Method: immunoSEQ multiplex PCR; TCRdb's copy keeps in-frame clones and lacks some. The sample consists of over 90,000 clones, roughly 90% of them appearing once. The sample taken for sequencing was peripheral blood. The receptors originated from a woman between 50 and 59 years old with COVID-19, enrolled during active disease. Each CDR3 is given with its conserved first and last residue. The order of the fields is J gene, D gene, clone size, V gene, CDR3 protein, CDR3 DNA. A D gene is named only where the DNA matches it firmly. Some rows have no size entry. The others give once, few or many, or a class for an expanded clone.

>TRBJ1-3|TRBD1|-|TRBV25-1
CASSGTGREGNTIYF
TGTGCCAGCAGTGGGACAGGGAGAGAGGGAAACACCATATATTTT
>TRBJ2-5|TRBD1|-|TRBV7-2
CASRSIPGQIQETQYF
TGTGCCAGCAGATCTATCCCGGGACAGATACAAGAGACCCAGTACTTC
>TRBJ1-1|TRBD1|-|TRBV18
CASSPYGTGTNTEAFF
TGTGCCAGCTCACCCTACGGGACAGGGACGAACACTGAAGCTTTCTTT
>TRBJ2-7|TRBD1|-|TRBV6-5
CASSYLGQGDYEQYF
TGTGCCAGCAGTTACTTGGGACAGGGGGACTACGAGCAGTACTTC
>TRBJ2-7|-|-|TRBV7-2
CASTPRRGPYEQYF
TGTGCCAGCACCCCCCGGCGGGGTCCTTACGAGCAGTACTTC
>TRBJ1-6|-|-|TRBV11-2
CASSSAGGNSPLHF
TGTGCCAGCAGCTCCGCCGGTGGTAATTCACCCCTCCACTTT
>TRBJ1-2|-|few|TRBV7-9
CASSPFGGGGYTF
TGTGCCAGCAGCCCCTTTGGGGGCGGTGGCTACACCTTC
>TRBJ2-3|-|-|TRBV7-3
CASSSSNTDTQYF
TGTGCCAGCAGCTCCTCTAACACAGATACGCAGTATTTT
>TRBJ2-7|-|-|TRBV21-1
CASSKARQGSPYEQYF
TGTGCCAGCAGCAAAGCTAGGCAGGGGTCACCCTACGAGCAGTACTTC
>TRBJ2-7|TRBD2|-|TRBV5-4
CASSLDSTSAYEQYF
TGTGCCAGCAGCCTCGATTCGACTAGCGCCTACGAGCAGTACTTC
>TRBJ1-1|-|-|TRBV6-5
CASRTGNTEAFF
TGTGCCAGCAGAACAGGGAACACTGAAGCTTTCTTT
>TRBJ2-5|TRBD2|-|TRBV19
CASSMIIGTSALETQYF
TGTGCCAGTAGTATGATCATCGGGACTAGTGCCTTGGAGACCCAGTACTTC
>TRBJ1-5|-|-|TRBV5-4
CASSLQGSNQPQHF
TGTGCCAGCAGCTTGCAGGGAAGCAATCAGCCCCAGCATTTT
>TRBJ1-5|TRBD1|-|TRBV4-1
CASSLLITGDNQPQHF
TGCGCCAGCAGCCTCTTAATAACAGGGGACAATCAGCCCCAGCATTTT
>TRBJ2-1|-|-|TRBV7-2
CASSRWRSEQFF
TGTGCCAGCAGCCGATGGCGGAGTGAGCAGTTCTTC
>TRBJ2-5|-|-|TRBV9
CASSPRLDEVAQYF
TGTGCCAGCAGCCCCCGACTAGATGAAGTGGCCCAGTACTTC
>TRBJ2-7|TRBD2|-|TRBV7-2
CASSSYGLAGSPYEQYF
TGTGCCAGCAGCTCTTACGGACTAGCGGGTTCCCCCTACGAGCAGTACTTC
>TRBJ2-2|-|-|TRBV12-3/TRBV12-4
CASSLVAGELFF
TGTGCCAGCAGTTTAGTGGCAGGGGAGCTGTTTTTT
>TRBJ1-2|-|-|TRBV29-1
CSVDEEPGGYTF
TGCAGCGTTGATGAGGAGCCAGGGGGCTACACCTTC
>TRBJ2-2|-|-|TRBV5-1
CASSLVGGELFF
TGCGCCAGCAGCTTGGTCGGCGGGGAGCTGTTTTTT
>TRBJ1-1|TRBD1|-|TRBV6-2/TRBV6-3
CASSYPTGGGGTEAFF
TGTGCCAGCAGTTACCCGACAGGGGGAGGCGGCACTGAAGCTTTCTTT
>TRBJ2-5|TRBD2|-|TRBV10-3
CAIKATSGQETQYF
TGTGCCATCAAGGCGACTAGCGGACAAGAGACCCAGTACTTC
>TRBJ1-1|-|-|TRBV6-5
CASSFYLNTEAFF
TGTGCCAGCAGTTTTTATTTGAACACTGAAGCTTTCTTT
>TRBJ1-1|TRBD1|-|TRBV2
CAIRTGRDTEAFF
TGTGCCATCCGGACAGGACGAGACACTGAAGCTTTCTTT
>TRBJ1-2|-|-|TRBV5-1
CASSHYRARTSNYGYTF
TGCGCCAGCAGCCACTACAGGGCCCGGACGTCTAACTATGGCTACACCTTC
>TRBJ2-7|TRBD1|-|TRBV7-9
CASRQTGGGEQYF
TGTGCCAGCAGACAAACAGGGGGCGGCGAGCAGTACTTC
>TRBJ1-6|TRBD1|-|TRBV7-6
CASSLTGGSYNSPLHF
TGTGCCAGCAGCCTGACAGGGGGGTCCTATAATTCACCCCTCCACTTT
>TRBJ2-1|-|-|TRBV7-2
CASSLDLSPPYNEQFF
TGTGCCAGCAGCTTAGACTTATCGCCCCCCTACAATGAGCAGTTCTTC
>TRBJ2-5|TRBD2|-|TRBV7-7
CASGPSGGETQYF
TGTGCCAGCGGACCTAGCGGGGGTGAGACCCAGTACTTC
>TRBJ1-4|-|-|TRBV7-2
CASSLAGGSTNEKLFF
TGTGCCAGCAGCTTAGCCGGGGGATCAACTAATGAAAAACTGTTTTTT
>TRBJ2-2|-|-|TRBV7-9
CASTTRGVLDTGELFF
TGTGCCAGCACCACCCGAGGCGTTTTGGACACCGGGGAGCTGTTTTTT
>TRBJ2-7|TRBD1|-|TRBV7-6
CASSLYLPGTGTYEQYF
TGTGCCAGCAGTCTCTACCTACCCGGGACAGGGACCTACGAGCAGTACTTC
>TRBJ2-2|TRBD2|-|TRBV11-2
CASRPQRGGYTGELFF
TGTGCCAGCCGACCGCAGCGGGGGGGATACACCGGGGAGCTGTTTTTT
>TRBJ2-7|-|once|TRBV28
CASTQASEGGSYEQYF
TGTGCCAGCACCCAAGCAAGTGAGGGAGGTTCCTACGAGCAGTACTTC
>TRBJ2-5|-|-|TRBV6-1
CASSEMGLGGETQYF
TGTGCCAGCAGTGAGATGGGCCTGGGAGGAGAGACCCAGTACTTC
>TRBJ2-3|TRBD1|few|TRBV9
CASSAGQGVLDTQYF
TGTGCCAGCAGCGCCGGACAGGGGGTGTTAGATACGCAGTATTTT
>TRBJ2-7|-|once|TRBV7-6
CASSLAPAGADEQYF
TGTGCCAGCAGCTTAGCCCCCGCAGGGGCGGACGAGCAGTACTTC
>TRBJ2-7|TRBD1|-|TRBV11-2
CASSSGTGFEQYF
TGTGCCAGCAGCTCCGGGACAGGGTTCGAGCAGTACTTC
>TRBJ1-2|-|-|TRBV19
CASSISAGAEGYTF
TGTGCCAGTAGTATTAGCGCGGGGGCAGAAGGCTACACCTTC
>TRBJ2-1|TRBD2|-|TRBV10-1
CASSEGSGGAADEQFF
TGCGCCAGCAGTGAAGGTAGCGGGGGGGCCGCGGATGAGCAGTTCTTC
>TRBJ2-5|TRBD2|-|TRBV11-1
CASSFRTSGDGETQYF
TGTGCCAGCAGCTTCCGGACTAGCGGGGATGGAGAGACCCAGTACTTC
>TRBJ2-2|TRBD2|-|TRBV7-3
CASSLTSGNAGELFF
TGTGCCAGCAGCCTGACTAGCGGTAACGCCGGGGAGCTGTTTTTT
>TRBJ2-2|-|-|TRBV2
CASSSQTGIGELFF
TGTGCCAGCAGTTCGCAAACAGGGATCGGGGAGCTGTTTTTT
>TRBJ2-5|-|-|TRBV4-1
CASSQSDRQETQYF
TGCGCCAGCAGCCAGAGCGACAGACAAGAGACCCAGTACTTC
>TRBJ2-7|-|-|TRBV27
CASTSLGTPFYEQYF
TGTGCCAGCACCTCCTTAGGGACACCTTTTTACGAGCAGTACTTC